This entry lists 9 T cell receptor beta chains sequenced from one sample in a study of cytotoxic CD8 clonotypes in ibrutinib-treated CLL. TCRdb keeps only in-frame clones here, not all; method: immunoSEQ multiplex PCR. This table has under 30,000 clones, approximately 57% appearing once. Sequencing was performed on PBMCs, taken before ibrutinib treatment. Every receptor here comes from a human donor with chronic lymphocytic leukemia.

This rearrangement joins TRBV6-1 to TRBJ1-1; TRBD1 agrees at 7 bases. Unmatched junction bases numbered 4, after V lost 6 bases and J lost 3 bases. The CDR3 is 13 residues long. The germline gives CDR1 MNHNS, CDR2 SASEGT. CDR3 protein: CASRRTGDTEAFF. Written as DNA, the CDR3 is TGTGCCAGCAGGCGTACAGGGGACACTGAAGCTTTCTTT.

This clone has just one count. For the CDR3, the DNA is TGTGCCAGCAGCTTAGTATGGAGTCAGGTACACTCCTACAATGAGCAGTTCTTC. Translated, it gives CASSLVWSQVHSYNEQFF. The rearrangement uses TRBV7-9 and TRBJ2-1; D is uncertain. The CDR3 is made up of 18 amino acids. Germline V gives CDR1 SEHNR, CDR2 FQNEAQ (reference sequence). Trimming took 1 base from V and 0 from J, leaving 16 bases between them.

As DNA, the CDR3 is TGTGCCAGCAGTATCAACTCCCTCTACAATGAGCAGTTCTTC. Its protein product is CASSINSLYNEQFF. V gene TRBV7-8 combines with J gene TRBJ2-1, with no clear D. Germline lookup yields CDR1 SGHVS and CDR2 FQNEAQ. V lost 6 bases to trimming and J lost 3 bases, with 12 bases between them. The CDR3 is made up of 14 amino acids.

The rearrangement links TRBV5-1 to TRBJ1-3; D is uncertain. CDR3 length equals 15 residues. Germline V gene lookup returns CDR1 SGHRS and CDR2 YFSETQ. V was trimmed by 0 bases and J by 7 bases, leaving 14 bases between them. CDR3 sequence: CASSLERFPDNTIYF. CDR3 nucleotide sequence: TGCGCCAGCAGCTTGGAGCGATTCCCCGATAACACCATATATTTT.

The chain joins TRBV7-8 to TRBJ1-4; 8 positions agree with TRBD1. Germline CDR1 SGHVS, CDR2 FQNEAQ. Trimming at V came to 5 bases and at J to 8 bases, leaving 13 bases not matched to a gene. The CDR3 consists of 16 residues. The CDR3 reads CASSVGTGPRSEKLFF. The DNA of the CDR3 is TGTGCCAGCAGCGTAGGGACAGGTCCTCGGTCGGAAAAACTGTTTTTT.

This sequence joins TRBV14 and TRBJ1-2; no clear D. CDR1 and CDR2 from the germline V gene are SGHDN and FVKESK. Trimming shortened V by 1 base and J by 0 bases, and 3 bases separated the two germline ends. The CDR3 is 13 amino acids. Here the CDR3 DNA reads TGTGCCAGCAGCCAAGCTGCTAACTATGGCTACACCTTC. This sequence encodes CASSQAANYGYTF.

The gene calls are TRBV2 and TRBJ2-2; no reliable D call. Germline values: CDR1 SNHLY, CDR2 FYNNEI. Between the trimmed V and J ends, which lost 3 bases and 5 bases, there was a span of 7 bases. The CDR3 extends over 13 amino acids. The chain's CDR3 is CASSEDSTGELFF. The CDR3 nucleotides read TGTGCCAGCAGTGAGGATTCGACCGGGGAGCTGTTTTTT.

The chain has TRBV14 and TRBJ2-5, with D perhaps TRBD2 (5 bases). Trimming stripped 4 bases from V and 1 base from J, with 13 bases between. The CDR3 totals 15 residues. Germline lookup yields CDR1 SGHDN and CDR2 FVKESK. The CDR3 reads CASSRFRGAQETQYF. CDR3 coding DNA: TGTGCCAGCAGCCGCTTCCGGGGAGCCCAAGAGACCCAGTACTTC.

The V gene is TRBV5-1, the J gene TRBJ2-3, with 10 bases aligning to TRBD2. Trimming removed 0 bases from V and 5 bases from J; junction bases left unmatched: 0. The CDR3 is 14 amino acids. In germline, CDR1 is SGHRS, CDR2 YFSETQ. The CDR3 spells CASSLGTSGDTQYF. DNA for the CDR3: TGCGCCAGCAGCTTGGGGACTAGCGGAGATACGCAGTATTTT.